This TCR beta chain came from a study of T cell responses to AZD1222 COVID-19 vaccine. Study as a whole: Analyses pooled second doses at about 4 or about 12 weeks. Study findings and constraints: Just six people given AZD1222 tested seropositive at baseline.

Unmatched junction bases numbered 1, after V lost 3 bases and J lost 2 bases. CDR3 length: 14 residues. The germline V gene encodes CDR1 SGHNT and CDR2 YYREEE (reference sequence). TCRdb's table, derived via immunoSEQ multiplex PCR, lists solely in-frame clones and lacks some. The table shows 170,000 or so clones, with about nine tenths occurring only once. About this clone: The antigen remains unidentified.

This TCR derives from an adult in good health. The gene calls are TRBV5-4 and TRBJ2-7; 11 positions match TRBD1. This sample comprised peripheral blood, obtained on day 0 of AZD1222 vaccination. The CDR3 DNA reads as TGTGCCAGCAGCTCGGGACAGGGGGCCTACGAGCAGTACTTC. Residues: CASSSGQGAYEQYF.